The sequence of this T cell receptor beta chain was determined in a study of cytomegalovirus exposure and HLA in healthy donors. Findings and caveats of the study: CMV serostatus was the only recorded immune exposure for donors. Data from an earlier analysis indicated that most TCR beta V segments were productive either about 87% or about 30% of the time. Cytomegalovirus-associated status was assigned to some 180 TCR beta chains.

The sample holds one count of this clone. Its antigen is not known. The CDR3 covers 16 residues. Germline assignment: CDR1 SGHVS and CDR2 FNYEAQ. The trim removed 2 bases at V and 3 bases at J, leaving 6 bases unmatched. PCR involved 60 Vbeta and 13 Jbeta primers. The repertoire was sequenced with immunoSEQ multiplex PCR; TCRdb's copy has only in-frame clones and lacks some. The table has 120,000 or so clones, over 65% seen once. V gene TRBV7-6 combines with J gene TRBJ1-2; 10 bases fit TRBD1. The sequence was obtained from a man between 18 and 35 years old in good health and CMV-seropositive. Sequenced input: PBMCs. CDR3 loop: CASSLRGQGGDYGYTF. The CDR3 coding sequence is TGTGCCAGCAGCTTAAGAGGACAGGGGGGGGACTATGGCTACACCTTC.